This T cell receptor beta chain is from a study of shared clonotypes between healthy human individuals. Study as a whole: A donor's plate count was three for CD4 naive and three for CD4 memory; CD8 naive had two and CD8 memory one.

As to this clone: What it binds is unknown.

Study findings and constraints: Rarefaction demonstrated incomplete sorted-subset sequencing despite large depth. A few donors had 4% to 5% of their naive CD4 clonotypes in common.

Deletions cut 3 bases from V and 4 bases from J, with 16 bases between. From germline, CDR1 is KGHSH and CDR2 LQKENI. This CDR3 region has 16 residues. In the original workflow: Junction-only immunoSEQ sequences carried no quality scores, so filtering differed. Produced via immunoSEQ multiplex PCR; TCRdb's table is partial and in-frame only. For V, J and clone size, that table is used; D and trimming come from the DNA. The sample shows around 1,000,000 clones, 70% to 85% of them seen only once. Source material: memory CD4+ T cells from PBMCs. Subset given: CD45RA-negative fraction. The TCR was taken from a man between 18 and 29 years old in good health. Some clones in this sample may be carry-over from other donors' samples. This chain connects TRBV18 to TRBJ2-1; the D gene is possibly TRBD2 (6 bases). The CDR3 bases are TGTGCCAGCTCACCTGCAGGGACTTTGGAGTACAATGAGCAGTTCTTC. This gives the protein CASSPAGTLEYNEQFF.